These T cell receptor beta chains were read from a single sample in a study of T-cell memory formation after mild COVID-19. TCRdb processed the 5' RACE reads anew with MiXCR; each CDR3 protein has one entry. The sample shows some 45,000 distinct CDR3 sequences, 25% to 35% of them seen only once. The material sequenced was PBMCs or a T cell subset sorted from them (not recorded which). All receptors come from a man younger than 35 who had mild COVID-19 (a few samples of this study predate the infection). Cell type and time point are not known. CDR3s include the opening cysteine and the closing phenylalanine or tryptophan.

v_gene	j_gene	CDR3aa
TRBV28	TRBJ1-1	CASRSPEPTEAFF
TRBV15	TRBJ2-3	CATSRLGTSVGRTQYF
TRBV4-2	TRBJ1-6	CASSQEEGQSSPLHF
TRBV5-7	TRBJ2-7	CASSLEGEQYF
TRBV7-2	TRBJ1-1	CASTTLEAFF
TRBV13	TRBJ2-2	CASSPGTGTAGELFF
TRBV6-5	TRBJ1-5	CASSARTARPQHF
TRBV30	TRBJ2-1	CAWSGGVPGQGLSGSYNEQFF
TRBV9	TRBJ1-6	CASSVGGVYSPLHF
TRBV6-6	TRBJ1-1	CASSYKVEMNTEAFF
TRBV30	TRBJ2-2	CAWDLTGELFF
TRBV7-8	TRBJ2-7	CASSLRPHSYEQYF
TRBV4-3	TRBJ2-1	CASSLDPYNEQFF
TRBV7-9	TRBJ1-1	CASSWNTEAFF
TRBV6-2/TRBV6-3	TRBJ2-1	CASSYRMDKSYNEQFF
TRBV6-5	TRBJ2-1	CASSYTSGGDSYNEQFF
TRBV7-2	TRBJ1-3	CASSLWGPGQVLASSGNTIYF
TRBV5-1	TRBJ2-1	CASTLDRTGVNEQFF
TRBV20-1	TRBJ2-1	CSARDRAGGVEQFF
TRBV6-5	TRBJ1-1	CASSRPGTGTTEAFF
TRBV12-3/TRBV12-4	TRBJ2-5	CASSYGLGGETQYF
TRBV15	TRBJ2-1	CATSRVETSWGDEQFF
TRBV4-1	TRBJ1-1	CASSQPPARGSTEAFF
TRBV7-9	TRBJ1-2	CASSLGLYAGDVYGYTF
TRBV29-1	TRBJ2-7	CSASRGSFDEQYF
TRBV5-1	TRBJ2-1	CASSLVLAGINEQFF
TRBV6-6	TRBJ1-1	CASSYGGEMNTEAFF
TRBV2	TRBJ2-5	CASSVEAKETQYF
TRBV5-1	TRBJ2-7	CASSPGGGSYEQYF
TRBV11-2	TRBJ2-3	CASSLEFGTDTQYF
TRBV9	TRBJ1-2	CASSPGTF
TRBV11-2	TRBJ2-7	CASSSTGTGGYEQYF
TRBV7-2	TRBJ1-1	CASTEAGLLNTEAFF
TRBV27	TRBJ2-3	CASSFRGGPWRQYF
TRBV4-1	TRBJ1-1	CASSQEWGLGDTEAFF
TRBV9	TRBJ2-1	CASSVSFGTGSYNEQFF
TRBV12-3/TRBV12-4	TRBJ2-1	CASPGASGNEQFF
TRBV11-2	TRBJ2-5	CASSLGARGLQETQYF
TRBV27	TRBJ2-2	CASSLSPGAGELFF
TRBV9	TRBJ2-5	CASSVTGTGSRAAQYF
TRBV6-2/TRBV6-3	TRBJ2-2	CASSGLADKIPTGELFF
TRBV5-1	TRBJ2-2	CASSFRPGDTGELFF
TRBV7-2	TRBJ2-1	CASSFLERANNEQFF